A single sample is the source of the 32 T cell receptor beta chains below, sequenced in a study of T-cell reconstitution after alpha-beta-depleted transplantation in children. Unique molecular identifiers tagged the TCRbeta library. TCRdb reanalysed the PCR reads using MiXCR and keeps one entry per CDR3 protein. The table has 530,000 or so distinct CDR3 sequences, 25% to 30% seen once. The sample was PBMCs, taken before TCRalphabeta/CD19-depleted stem cell transplant. Source of these receptors: a boy under three years old with Wiskott-Aldrich syndrome, due to receive a stem cell transplant.

This clonotype was observed a few times. The J gene is TRBJ1-3, the V gene TRBV28; D unresolved. Germline values: CDR1 MDHEN, CDR2 SYDVKM. The CDR3 covers 15 residues. V lost 4 bases, J lost 1 base, and 11 bases lay in between. The CDR3 is CASSSPGWSGNTIYF. CDR3 DNA: TGTGCCAGCAGTTCCCCCGGATGGTCTGGAAACACCATATATTTT.

The chain combines TRBV5-1 with TRBJ2-7; D gene ambiguous. The CDR3 has 14 amino acids. The germline CDR1 and CDR2 sequences are SGHRS and YFSETQ. Trimming took 0 bases from V and 0 from J, leaving 7 bases between them. This chain's CDR3 is CASSLAFSSYEQYF. As DNA, the CDR3 is TGCGCCAGCAGCTTGGCGTTCAGCTCCTACGAGCAGTACTTC.

This clonotype was observed a handful of times. The rearrangement links TRBV11-2 to TRBJ2-7; D is ambiguous. Germline CDR1 SGHAT, CDR2 FQNNGV. The V gene lost 4 bases and the J gene lost 3 bases, with 13 bases spanning the gap. CDR3 size: 14 residues. Here the CDR3 DNA reads TGTGCCAGCAGCTCCGAGACGTCTTTCTACGAGCAGTACTTC. Translation: CASSSETSFYEQYF. The full variable domain, its missing parts supplied by reference TRBV11-2 and TRBJ2-7, is EAGVAQSPRYKIIEKRQSVAFWCNPISGHATLYWYQQILGQGPKLLIQFQNNGVVDDSQLPKDRFSAERLKGVDSTLKIQPAKLEDSAVYLCASSSETSFYEQYFGPGTRLTVT.

The chain is built from TRBV5-6 and TRBJ2-3; no reliable D call. The CDR3 has 14 amino acids. Trimming stripped 3 bases from V and 0 bases from J, with 8 bases between. The V gene's germline CDR1 is SGHDT and CDR2 YYEEEE. This chain's CDR3 is CASSSIRSTDTQYF. The CDR3 DNA reads as TGTGCCAGCAGCTCGATTCGTAGCACAGATACGCAGTATTTT.

This clonotype was seen a few times. This sequence joins TRBV2 and TRBJ2-1, with TRBD2 matching 10 bases. With 5 bases clipped from V and 7 bases from J, the junction kept 2 bases outside the gene matches. CDR3 length: 13 amino acids. Germline V gene sequence: CDR1 SNHLY, CDR2 FYNNEI. The CDR3 DNA is TGTGCCAGCAGTCAGCGGGAGGGGAATGAGCAGTTCTTC. Residues: CASSQREGNEQFF.

Points on this clonotype: One end of the junction fails to match germline, which may point to a read error. The chain couples TRBV7-2 to TRBJ2-5; TRBD2 is a possible D gene (6 bases). This CDR3 is 16 amino acids long. Germline assignment: CDR1 SGHTA and CDR2 FQGNSA. The CDR3 DNA is TGTGCCGGCAGTGGGTGGGAGGACACAGCCCAAGAGACCCAGTACTTC. Translated, it gives CAGSGWEDTAQETQYF.

This sequence joins TRBV10-3 and TRBJ2-1, with 12 bases identical to TRBD2. Germline V gene lookup returns CDR1 ENHRY and CDR2 SYGVKD. Trimming cost V 5 bases and J 4 bases; bases outside gene matches: 6. The CDR3 runs to 16 residues. The chain's CDR3 is CAISSTGTSGYNEQFF. The CDR3 coding sequence is TGTGCCATCAGTTCAACCGGGACTAGCGGGTACAATGAGCAGTTCTTC.

This clonotype was detected ten times or more. This chain links TRBV5-1 with TRBJ2-5; maybe TRBD2 (5 bases). The CDR3 length is 15 residues. CDR1 and CDR2 from the germline V gene are SGHRS and YFSETQ. Trimming cost V 0 bases and J 1 base, with 10 bases left between them. In nucleotides, the CDR3 is TGCGCCAGCAGCTTGGTCCTAGCCGGCCAAGAGACCCAGTACTTC. Translating it yields CASSLVLAGQETQYF.

V gene TRBV6-1 combines with J gene TRBJ1-6, with a possible D match to TRBD1 (5 bases). Germline-derived CDR1 and CDR2 are MNHNS and SASEGT. This CDR3 is 15 amino acids long. The V end was cut by 4 bases, the J end by 7 bases, with 14 bases between. CDR3 sequence: CASSVRQGENSPLHF. CDR3 bases: TGTGCCAGCAGTGTTCGGCAGGGAGAAAATTCACCCCTCCACTTT.

The rearrangement joins TRBV12-5 to TRBJ2-1; D is unclear. The CDR3 extends over 14 amino acids. The V gene lost 2 bases and the J gene lost 5 bases, with 10 bases spanning the gap. The germline gives CDR1 LGHNT, CDR2 FRNRAP. The CDR3 loop reads CASGLRLGHNEQFF. Written as DNA, the CDR3 is TGTGCTAGTGGTTTGCGATTAGGGCACAATGAGCAGTTCTTC.

This clonotype was seen a handful of times. This sequence joins TRBV28 and TRBJ2-7; 8 nucleotides line up with TRBD1. The V gene's germline CDR1 is MDHEN and CDR2 SYDVKM. The CDR3 is 13 residues long. With 4 bases clipped from V and 6 bases from J, the junction kept 5 bases outside the gene matches. DNA for the CDR3: TGTGCCAGCAGTTATCAGGGGGCCAGCGAGCAGTACTTC. This sequence encodes CASSYQGASEQYF.

The chain joins TRBV5-1 to TRBJ1-1, with 8 bases identical to TRBD1. V trimming: 4 bases; J trimming: 4 bases; junction bases outside the gene matches: 9. The germline CDR1 and CDR2 sequences are SGHRS and YFSETQ. There are 15 residues in the CDR3. Written as DNA, the CDR3 is TGCGCCAGCAGCCCTAACTATGGACAGGGCACTGAAGCTTTCTTT. Encoded protein: CASSPNYGQGTEAFF.

This clonotype was recorded only once. This chain connects TRBV5-1 to TRBJ1-2; D uncertain. Trimming removed 0 bases from V and 3 bases from J, with 15 bases in between. This CDR3 contains 16 residues. Germline loops: CDR1 SGHRS, CDR2 YFSETQ. CDR3 sequence reads: CASSLVDGSPYYGYTF. In nucleotides, the CDR3 is TGCGCCAGCAGCTTGGTGGACGGATCGCCTTACTATGGCTACACCTTC.

The V call is TRBV7-6, the J call TRBJ2-5; D assignment may be TRBD1 or TRBD2 (5 bases each). Germline V gene sequence: CDR1 SGHVS, CDR2 FNYEAQ. Trimming shortened V by 5 bases and J by 5 bases, and 18 bases separated the two germline ends. The CDR3 spans 15 residues. The CDR3 spells CASSPSLPGPETQYF. The CDR3 nucleotides are TGTGCCAGCAGCCCTAGTTTACCGGGACCCGAGACCCAGTACTTC.

This clonotype was observed a handful of times. This chain connects TRBV7-3 to TRBJ2-3, with D unclear. Trimming left V 2 bases short and J 6 bases short, with 9 bases between. CDR1 and CDR2 (germline): SGHTA, FQGTGA. CDR3 length equals 13 residues. CDR3 protein: CASSLYFDDTQYF. The DNA for the CDR3 is TGTGCCAGCAGCTTATATTTTGACGATACGCAGTATTTT.

The sample holds a few counts of this clonotype. The chain employs TRBV20-1 and TRBJ1-5, with D tentatively TRBD1 (5 bases). V was shortened by 5 bases and J by 7 bases, with 9 bases between the two germline ends. The CDR3 totals 11 residues. The germline V gene has CDR1 DFQATT and CDR2 SNEGSKA (reference sequence). The CDR3 is CSAQGGQPQHF. The CDR3 DNA follows: TGCAGTGCTCAGGGAGGGCAGCCCCAGCATTTT.

The rearrangement joins TRBV7-8 to TRBJ2-7; D remains unclear. Trimming removed 2 bases at V and 5 bases at J, with 22 bases between. The CDR3 length is 17 residues. CDR1 is SGHVS and CDR2 is FQNEAQ in the germline V gene. This CDR3 reads CASSLLVGKRLRNEQYF. CDR3 DNA sequence: TGTGCCAGCAGCTTACTGGTTGGAAAACGGCTACGGAACGAGCAGTACTTC.

V and J are TRBV5-1 and TRBJ2-1, with TRBD2 identical over 13 bases. CDR1 and CDR2 (germline): SGHRS, YFSETQ. The CDR3 covers 15 residues. After removal of 3 bases from V and 6 bases from J, the junction contained 3 bases not matched to a gene. CDR3 in amino acids: CASSSGLAGSNEQFF. In nucleotides, the CDR3 is TGCGCCAGCAGCTCGGGACTAGCGGGATCCAATGAGCAGTTCTTC.

This clonotype was seen more than once but under ten times. The chain employs TRBV6-1 and TRBJ2-1; no clear D. The CDR3 sequence is 13 residues long. The V end was cut by 4 bases, the J end by 7 bases, with 11 bases between. Germline V gene data show CDR1 as MNHNS and CDR2 as SASEGT. CDR3 sequence reads: CASSGRRGNEQFF. CDR3 DNA sequence: TGTGCCAGCAGTGGAAGAAGAGGAAATGAGCAGTTCTTC.

V usage is TRBV5-4 and J usage is TRBJ2-3; D might be TRBD1 (5 bases). The CDR3 loop spans 13 amino acids. Trimming pared 5 bases from V and 1 base from J, leaving 8 bases between. CDR1 SGHNT and CDR2 YYREEE come from the germline V gene (reference sequence). CDR3 loop: CASRGHRTDTQYF. The CDR3 region has the DNA TGTGCCAGCAGGGGGCACCGCACAGATACGCAGTATTTT. The complete variable domain, with remaining parts taken from reference TRBV5-4 and TRBJ2-3, reads ETGVTQSPTHLIKTRGQQVTLRCSSQSGHNTVSWYQQALGQGPQFIFQYYREEENGRGNFPPRFSGLQFPNYSSELNVNALELDDSALYLCASRGHRTDTQYFGPGTRLTVL.

This chain joins TRBV28 and TRBJ2-1; 9 bases align to TRBD2. The germline CDR1 and CDR2 sequences are MDHEN and SYDVKM. CDR3 size: 16 residues. V lost 0 bases to trimming and J lost 5 bases; unmatched junction nucleotides: 5. The CDR3 DNA reads as TGTGCCAGCAGTTTATGGGCGGGAGGGCCCCACAATGAGCAGTTCTTC. Encoded protein: CASSLWAGGPHNEQFF.

The V gene is TRBV27, the J gene TRBJ2-5; 9 positions match TRBD1. With 4 bases clipped from V and 5 bases from J, the junction kept 14 bases outside the gene matches. The germline V gene has CDR1 MNHEY and CDR2 SMNVEV (reference sequence). The CDR3 spans 17 residues. CDR3 coding DNA: TGTGCCAGCAGTTCGTTCAGTACCGGGACAGGGAGGGAGACCCAGTACTTC. It encodes CASSSFSTGTGRETQYF.

In its sample, this clonotype was seen a few times. The CDR3 reads CASSRYRDLVYEQYF. The CDR3, as DNA: TGTGCCAGCAGTCGATACCGGGACTTAGTCTACGAGCAGTACTTC. The genes are TRBV3-1 and TRBJ2-7; perhaps TRBD2 as D (6 bases). V was pared by 6 bases and J by 3 bases, with 18 bases between. The germline gives CDR1 LGHDT, CDR2 YNNKEL (reference sequence). This CDR3 has 15 residues.

The chain combines TRBV28 with TRBJ2-2, with 12 bases identical to TRBD2. The germline gives CDR1 MDHEN, CDR2 SYDVKM. V was pared by 4 bases and J by 5 bases, with 5 bases of the junction left unmatched. This CDR3 spans 16 amino acids. The CDR3 nucleotides read TGTGCCAGCAGTTCTCGACTAGCGGGGGTGACCGGGGAGCTGTTTTTT. Its translation: CASSSRLAGVTGELFF.

The table lists this clonotype with a few counts. This chain links TRBV5-1 with TRBJ2-1; 8 bases align to TRBD2. Germline V lookup: CDR1 SGHRS, CDR2 YFSETQ. CDR3 length: 15 amino acids. Trimming removed 5 bases from V and 3 bases from J; junction bases left unmatched: 7. The CDR3 DNA sequence: TGCGCCAGCAGGTTACTAGCGGCCGACTACAATGAGCAGTTCTTC. It yields the protein CASRLLAADYNEQFF. Full variable domain (missing parts from reference TRBV5-1 and TRBJ2-1): KAGVTQTPRYLIKTRGQQVTLSCSPISGHRSVSWYQQTPGQGLQFLFEYFSETQRNKGNFPGRFSGRQFSNSRSEMNVSTLELGDSALYLCASRLLAADYNEQFFGPGTRLTVL.

This clonotype has only a few counts. The chain joins TRBV12-3 or TRBV12-4 to TRBJ2-1; weak D call: TRBD2 (6 bases). Trimming pared 2 bases from V and 8 bases from J, leaving 16 bases between. The CDR3 length is 15 residues. The CDR3: CASSLLGRRVDEQFF. In nucleotides, the CDR3 is TGTGCCAGCAGTTTATTGGGGAGGCGCGTCGATGAGCAGTTCTTC.

CDR3 loop: CASSTGLDYYPLDNEQFF. The CDR3 bases are TGTGCCAGTAGTACGGGACTAGACTACTATCCCCTCGACAATGAGCAGTTCTTC. The chain carries TRBV19 and TRBJ2-1; 8 nucleotides match TRBD2. Germline CDR1 and CDR2: LNHDA and SQIVND (reference sequence). CDR3 length: 18 amino acids. Germline trimming cut 4 bases from V and 5 bases from J; bases unmatched to any gene: 16. Together with reference TRBV19 and TRBJ2-1, the CDR3 gives the full variable domain: DGGITQSPKYLFRKEGQNVTLSCEQNLNHDAMYWYRQDPGQGLRLIYYSQIVNDFQKGDIAEGYSVSREKKESFPLTVTSAQKNPTAFYLCASSTGLDYYPLDNEQFFGPGTRLTVL.

This chain links TRBV7-9 with TRBJ2-7; maybe TRBD1 (6 bases). V lost 5 bases to trimming and J lost 0 bases, with 14 bases between them. CDR1 is SEHNR and CDR2 is FQNEAQ in the germline V gene (reference sequence). This CDR3 contains 15 residues. CDR3 in DNA: TGTGCCAGCAGCGGTACAGGGTTGATCTCCTACGAGCAGTACTTC. Protein sequence: CASSGTGLISYEQYF.

The CDR3 loop is CASSLDAAGYNEQFF. As DNA, the CDR3 is TGCGCCAGCAGCTTGGACGCCGCCGGGTACAATGAGCAGTTCTTC. V gene TRBV5-1 combines with J gene TRBJ2-1; D remains ambiguous. Germline values: CDR1 SGHRS, CDR2 YFSETQ. The ends were cut back, 0 bases at V and 4 bases at J, with 11 bases in the middle. The CDR3 runs 15 residues. Filled out from reference TRBV5-1 and TRBJ2-1, the complete variable domain reads KAGVTQTPRYLIKTRGQQVTLSCSPISGHRSVSWYQQTPGQGLQFLFEYFSETQRNKGNFPGRFSGRQFSNSRSEMNVSTLELGDSALYLCASSLDAAGYNEQFFGPGTRLTVL.

This chain links TRBV27 with TRBJ1-1; no clear D gene. The length of the CDR3 is 13 residues. With 5 bases removed from V and 5 bases from J, the gap between germline ends came to 12 bases. Germline V gene lookup returns CDR1 MNHEY and CDR2 SMNVEV (reference sequence). In nucleotides, the CDR3 is TGTGCCAGCAGTATGATCGCGGGAACTGAAGCTTTCTTT. Translation gives CASSMIAGTEAFF.

The chain uses TRBV7-2 and TRBJ2-1; D possibly corresponds to TRBD2 (5 bases). The CDR3 length is 16 residues. The germline gives CDR1 SGHTA, CDR2 FQGNSA. Trimming pared 1 base from V and 0 bases from J, leaving 10 bases between. The CDR3 DNA reads TGTGCCAGCAGCTTAGAGCTAGCCCGCTCCTACAATGAGCAGTTCTTC. It specifies CASSLELARSYNEQFF. Full variable domain (remainder filled in from reference TRBV7-2 and TRBJ2-1): GAGVSQSPSNKVTEKGKDVELRCDPISGHTALYWYRQSLGQGLEFLIYFQGNSAPDKSGLPSDRFSAERTGGSVSTLTIQRTQQEDSAVYLCASSLELARSYNEQFFGPGTRLTVL.

A note on this clonotype: Sequence at one end of the junction differs from germline and may be a read error. The chain has TRBV27 and TRBJ1-2; D is unresolved. CDR1 and CDR2 (germline): MNHEY, SMNVEV (reference sequence). This CDR3 has 15 residues. CDR3 sequence reads: CASSLALNSGRGIAF. CDR3 in DNA: TGTGCCAGCAGTTTAGCCCTGAATAGCGGTCGAGGGATCGCCTTC.